Following are 11 T cell receptor beta chains from one sample sequenced in a study of T cell changes during pregnancy in multiple sclerosis. Generated by immunoSEQ multiplex PCR, the TCRdb table keeps only in-frame clones and is missing some. The repertoire holds tens of thousands of clones, roughly 94% seen once, with about 1% in the top ten. Sequences were derived from peripheral blood, sampled in the second trimester of pregnancy. All receptors come from a female donor in good health, enrolled as a control in a pregnancy study.

The chain joins TRBV27 to TRBJ2-7; D is undetermined. This CDR3 is 16 amino acids long. V was cut by 2 bases and J by 4 bases, with 18 bases left in between. The germline V gene encodes CDR1 MNHEY and CDR2 SMNVEV (reference sequence). The CDR3 DNA follows: TGTGCCAGCAGTTTAGCCACGGTAGGAGAAGGTTACGAGCAGTACTTC. Translating it yields CASSLATVGEGYEQYF.

The rearrangement links TRBV19 to TRBJ2-1; 7 nucleotides line up with TRBD1. The CDR3 consists of 14 residues. Germline CDR1 is LNHDA and CDR2 is SQIVND (reference sequence). Trimming at V came to 3 bases and at J to 7 bases, leaving 6 bases not matched to a gene. The CDR3 DNA is TGTGCCAGTAGTATGGGTGACAGGGCTAATGAGCAGTTCTTC. This gives the protein CASSMGDRANEQFF.

The chain couples TRBV5-1 to TRBJ2-3, with TRBD2 matching over 8 bases. V lost 4 bases, J lost 6 bases, and 7 bases stayed unmatched. Germline values: CDR1 SGHRS, CDR2 YFSETQ. CDR3 length: 14 amino acids. In nucleotides, the CDR3 is TGCGCCAGCAGCGTAAATAGCGGGGCCGATACGCAGTATTTT. This sequence encodes CASSVNSGADTQYF.

The chain has TRBV19 and TRBJ2-3; 8 bases are a match to TRBD1. Germline CDR1 and CDR2: LNHDA and SQIVND (reference sequence). With V trimmed by 3 bases and J by 3 bases, 8 bases remained unmatched. The CDR3 is 16 amino acids. The CDR3 DNA follows: TGTGCCAGTAGTATGGAACTGGGACAGGCAACAGATACGCAGTATTTT. Its protein is CASSMELGQATDTQYF.

The chain recombines TRBV19 with TRBJ1-5; maybe TRBD1 (5 bases). The CDR3 loop spans 13 amino acids. The V and J ends lost 7 bases and 2 bases respectively, with 9 bases between them. Germline-derived CDR1 and CDR2 are LNHDA and SQIVND (reference sequence). CDR3 in amino acids: CASNGQGNQPQHF. CDR3 sequence (DNA): TGTGCCAGTAATGGACAAGGCAATCAGCCCCAGCATTTT. Full variable domain (outside the CDR3, taken from reference TRBV19 and TRBJ1-5): DGGITQSPKYLFRKEGQNVTLSCEQNLNHDAMYWYRQDPGQGLRLIYYSQIVNDFQKGDIAEGYSVSREKKESFPLTVTSAQKNPTAFYLCASNGQGNQPQHFGDGTRLSIL.

The chain joins TRBV7-9 to TRBJ2-7; D unresolved. The V and J ends lost 8 bases and 4 bases respectively, with 15 bases between them. Germline-derived CDR1 and CDR2 are SEHNR and FQNEAQ (reference sequence). The CDR3 consists of 13 residues. CDR3 in amino acids: CASGYSVEYEQYF. The DNA of the CDR3 is TGTGCCAGCGGTTATAGTGTCGAATACGAGCAGTACTTC.

The V gene is TRBV6-6, the J gene TRBJ2-7; tentatively, D is TRBD2 (6 bases). Germline lookup yields CDR1 MNHNY and CDR2 SVGAGI (reference sequence). V lost 8 bases and J lost 6, with 17 bases in between. This CDR3 contains 13 residues. The CDR3 loop reads CASSGLYPTEQYF. The DNA for the CDR3 is TGTGCCAGCTCGGGACTGTACCCTACCGAGCAGTACTTC.

The J gene is TRBJ2-3, the V gene TRBV15; 10 bases line up with TRBD2. J lost 1 base, V lost 1 base, and 2 bases had no gene match. The CDR3 sequence is 16 residues long. The germline V gene encodes CDR1 LNHNV and CDR2 YYDKDF (reference sequence). As DNA, the CDR3 is TGTGCCACCAGCAGAGCTAGCGGGAGAGGCACAGATACGCAGTATTTT. It specifies CATSRASGRGTDTQYF.

The chain employs TRBV18 and TRBJ2-5; 8 bases align to TRBD1. In germline, CDR1 is KGHSH, CDR2 LQKENI. The CDR3 contains 13 residues. V lost 3 bases, J lost 4 bases, and 1 base stayed unmatched. CDR3 in DNA: TGTGCCAGCTCACCGGGACAGGTAGAGACCCAGTACTTC. Translated: CASSPGQVETQYF.

V is TRBV7-9 and J is TRBJ1-1; weak D call: TRBD1 (5 bases). Per the germline V gene, CDR1 is SEHNR and CDR2 is FQNEAQ (reference sequence). CDR3 length: 16 residues. V dropped 3 bases and J dropped 0 bases, with 14 bases sitting between them. The CDR3 DNA reads as TGTGCCAGCAGCTTCAATACGCAGGGTTTGAACACTGAAGCTTTCTTT. Translating it yields CASSFNTQGLNTEAFF.

CDR3 nucleotides: TGTGCCAGCAGTGATGTGGCAGGGGGCCGTATTGGCTATGGCTACACCTTC. Protein: CASSDVAGGRIGYGYTF. V gene TRBV6-1 combines with J gene TRBJ1-2, with TRBD1 identical over 8 bases. The ends lost 3 bases at V and 4 bases at J; junction bases unmatched: 13. The CDR3 is 17 residues long. The germline gives CDR1 MNHNS, CDR2 SASEGT.